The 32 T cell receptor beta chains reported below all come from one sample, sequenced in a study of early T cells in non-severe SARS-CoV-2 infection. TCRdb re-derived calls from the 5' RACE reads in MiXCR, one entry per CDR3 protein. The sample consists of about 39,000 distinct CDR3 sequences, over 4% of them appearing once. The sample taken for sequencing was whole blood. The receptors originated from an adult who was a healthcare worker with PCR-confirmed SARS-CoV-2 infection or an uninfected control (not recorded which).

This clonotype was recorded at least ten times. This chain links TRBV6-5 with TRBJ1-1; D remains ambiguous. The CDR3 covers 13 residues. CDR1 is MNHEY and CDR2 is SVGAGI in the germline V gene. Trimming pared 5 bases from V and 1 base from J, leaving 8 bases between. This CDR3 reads CASSRSKNTEAFF. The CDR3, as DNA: TGTGCCAGCAGTCGATCGAAGAACACTGAAGCTTTCTTT.

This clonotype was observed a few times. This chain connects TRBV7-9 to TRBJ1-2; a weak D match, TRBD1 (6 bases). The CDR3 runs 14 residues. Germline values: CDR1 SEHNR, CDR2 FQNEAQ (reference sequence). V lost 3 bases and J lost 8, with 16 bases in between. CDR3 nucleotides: TGTGCCAGCAGCTTTTTTCCAGGGGATTTGGGCTACACCTTC. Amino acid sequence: CASSFFPGDLGYTF.

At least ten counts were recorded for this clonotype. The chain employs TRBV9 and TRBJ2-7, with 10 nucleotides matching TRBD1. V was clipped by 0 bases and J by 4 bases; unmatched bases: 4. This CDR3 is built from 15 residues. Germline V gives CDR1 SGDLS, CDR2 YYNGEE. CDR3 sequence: CASSVGQGARYEQYF. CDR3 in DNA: TGTGCCAGCAGCGTAGGACAGGGGGCGCGGTACGAGCAGTACTTC.

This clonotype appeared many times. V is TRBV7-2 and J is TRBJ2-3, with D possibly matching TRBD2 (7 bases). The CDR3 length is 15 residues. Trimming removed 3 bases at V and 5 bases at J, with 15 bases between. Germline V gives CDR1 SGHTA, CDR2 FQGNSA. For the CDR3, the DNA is TGTGCCAGCAGCTTTCAGGGGACGGGAGGAGATACGCAGTATTTT. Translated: CASSFQGTGGDTQYF.

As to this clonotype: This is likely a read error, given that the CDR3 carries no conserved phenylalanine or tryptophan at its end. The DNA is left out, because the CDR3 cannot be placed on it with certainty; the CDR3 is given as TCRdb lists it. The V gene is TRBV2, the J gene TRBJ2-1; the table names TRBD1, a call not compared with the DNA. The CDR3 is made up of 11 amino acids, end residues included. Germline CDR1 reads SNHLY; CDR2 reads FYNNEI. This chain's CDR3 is CASSESRGQTL.

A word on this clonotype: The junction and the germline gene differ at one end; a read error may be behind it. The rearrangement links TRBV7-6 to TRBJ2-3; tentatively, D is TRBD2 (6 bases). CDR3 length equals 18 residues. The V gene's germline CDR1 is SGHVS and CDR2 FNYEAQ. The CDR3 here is CASSLDGPGVFSIDTQYF. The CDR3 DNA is TGTGCCAGCAGCTTAGACGGTCCGGGGGTTTTTAGCATAGATACGCAGTATTTT.

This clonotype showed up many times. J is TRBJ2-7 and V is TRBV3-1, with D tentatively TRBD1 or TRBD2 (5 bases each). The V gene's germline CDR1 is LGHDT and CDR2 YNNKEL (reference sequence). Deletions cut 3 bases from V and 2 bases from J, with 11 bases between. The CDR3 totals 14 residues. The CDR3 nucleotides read TGTGCCAGCAGCCAGGGGGTCAGGGCCTACGAGCAGTACTTC. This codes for CASSQGVRAYEQYF.

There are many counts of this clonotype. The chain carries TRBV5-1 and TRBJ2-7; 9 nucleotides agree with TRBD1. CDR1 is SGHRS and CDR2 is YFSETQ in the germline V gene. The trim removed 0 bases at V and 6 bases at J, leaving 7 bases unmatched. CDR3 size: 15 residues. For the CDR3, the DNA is TGCGCCAGCAGCTTGGCCCCGGGACAGGGTCGCGAGCAGTACTTC. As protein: CASSLAPGQGREQYF.

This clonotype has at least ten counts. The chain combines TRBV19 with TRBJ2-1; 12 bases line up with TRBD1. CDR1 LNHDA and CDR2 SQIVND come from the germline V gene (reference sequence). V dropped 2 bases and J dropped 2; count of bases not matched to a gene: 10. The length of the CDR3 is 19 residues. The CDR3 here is CASSIRGQGAIRTYNEQFF. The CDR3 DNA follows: TGTGCCAGTAGTATAAGGGGACAGGGGGCGATCCGTACCTACAATGAGCAGTTCTTC.

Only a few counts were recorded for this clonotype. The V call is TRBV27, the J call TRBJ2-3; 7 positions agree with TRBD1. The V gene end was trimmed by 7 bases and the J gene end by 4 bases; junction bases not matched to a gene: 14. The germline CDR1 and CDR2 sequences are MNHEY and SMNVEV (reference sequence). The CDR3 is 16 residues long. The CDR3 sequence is CASTDTRDSSADTQYF. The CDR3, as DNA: TGTGCCAGCACCGATACCCGGGACAGTTCTGCAGATACGCAGTATTTT.

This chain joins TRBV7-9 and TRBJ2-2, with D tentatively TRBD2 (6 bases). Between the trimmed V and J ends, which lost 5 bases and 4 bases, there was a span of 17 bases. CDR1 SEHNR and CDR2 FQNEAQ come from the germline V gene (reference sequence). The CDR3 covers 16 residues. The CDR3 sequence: CASSGGRTGGTGELFF. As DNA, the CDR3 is TGTGCCAGCAGCGGTGGTAGGACCGGGGGCACCGGGGAGCTGTTTTTT.

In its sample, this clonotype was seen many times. CDR3 DNA sequence: TGTGCCACCAGCAGAGATAAGGGGGCTGGAAACACCATATATTTT. Protein sequence: CATSRDKGAGNTIYF. The chain combines TRBV15 with TRBJ1-3; a possible D gene is TRBD1 (6 bases). The CDR3 has 15 residues. The V and J ends lost 0 bases and 2 bases respectively, with 8 bases between them. CDR1 is LNHNV, CDR2 YYDKDF, per germline (reference sequence).

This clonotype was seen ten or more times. This CDR3 reads CSAADRSNTEAFF. For the CDR3, the DNA is TGCAGTGCTGCCGACAGATCGAACACTGAAGCTTTCTTT. V is TRBV20-1 and J is TRBJ1-1; tentative D call: TRBD1 (5 bases). The V end lost 5 bases, the J end lost 1 base, and 11 bases lay between the germline ends. Per germline, CDR1 DFQATT and CDR2 SNEGSKA (reference sequence). This CDR3 is 13 amino acids long.

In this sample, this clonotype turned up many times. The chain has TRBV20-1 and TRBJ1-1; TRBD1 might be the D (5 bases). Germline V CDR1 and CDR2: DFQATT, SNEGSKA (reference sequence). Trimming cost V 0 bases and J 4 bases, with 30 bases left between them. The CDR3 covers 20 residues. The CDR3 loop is CSARDTTADKLDREGTEAFF. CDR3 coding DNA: TGCAGTGCTAGAGATACGACCGCGGACAAACTAGATCGGGAGGGCACTGAAGCTTTCTTT.

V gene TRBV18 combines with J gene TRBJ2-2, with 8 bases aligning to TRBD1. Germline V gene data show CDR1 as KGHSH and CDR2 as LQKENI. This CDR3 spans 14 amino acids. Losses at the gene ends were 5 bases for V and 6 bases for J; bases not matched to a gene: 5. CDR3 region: CASSSDRGAGELFF. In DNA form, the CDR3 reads TGTGCCAGCTCATCAGACAGGGGAGCCGGGGAGCTGTTTTTT.

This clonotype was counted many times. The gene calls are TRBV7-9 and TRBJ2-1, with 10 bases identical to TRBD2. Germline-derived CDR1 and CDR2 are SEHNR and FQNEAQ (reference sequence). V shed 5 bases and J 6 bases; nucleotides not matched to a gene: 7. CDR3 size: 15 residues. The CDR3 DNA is TGTGCCAGCAGCCCGAGCGGGGGGGATTTCAATGAGCAGTTCTTC. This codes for CASSPSGGDFNEQFF.

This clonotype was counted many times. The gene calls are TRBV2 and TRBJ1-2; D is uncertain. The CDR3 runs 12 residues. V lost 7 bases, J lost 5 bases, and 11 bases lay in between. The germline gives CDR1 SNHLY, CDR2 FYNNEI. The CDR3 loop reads CASKGIDYGYTF. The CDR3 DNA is TGTGCCAGCAAAGGAATAGATTATGGCTACACCTTC.

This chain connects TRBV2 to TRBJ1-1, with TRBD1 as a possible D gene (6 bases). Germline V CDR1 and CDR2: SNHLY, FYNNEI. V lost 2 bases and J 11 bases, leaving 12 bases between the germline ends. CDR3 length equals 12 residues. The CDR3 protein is CASSERGARAFF. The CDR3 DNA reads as TGTGCCAGCAGTGAACGGGGGGCACGGGCTTTCTTT.

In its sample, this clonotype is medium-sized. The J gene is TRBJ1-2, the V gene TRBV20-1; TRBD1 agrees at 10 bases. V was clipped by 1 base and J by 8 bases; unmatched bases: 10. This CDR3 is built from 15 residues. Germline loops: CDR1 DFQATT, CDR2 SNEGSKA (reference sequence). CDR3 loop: CSARVERQGAGGYTF. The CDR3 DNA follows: TGCAGTGCTAGAGTCGAACGACAGGGGGCAGGCGGCTACACCTTC.

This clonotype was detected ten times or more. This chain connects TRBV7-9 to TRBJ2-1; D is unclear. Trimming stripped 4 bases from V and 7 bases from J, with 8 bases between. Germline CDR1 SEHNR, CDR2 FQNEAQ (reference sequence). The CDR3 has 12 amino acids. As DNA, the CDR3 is TGTGCCAGCAGCTATACAGTAAATGAGCAGTTCTTC. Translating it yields CASSYTVNEQFF.

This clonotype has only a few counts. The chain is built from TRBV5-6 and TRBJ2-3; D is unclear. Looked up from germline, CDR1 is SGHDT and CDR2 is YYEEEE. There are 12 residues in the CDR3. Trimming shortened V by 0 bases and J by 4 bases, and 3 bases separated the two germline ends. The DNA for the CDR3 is TGTGCCAGCAGCTTGGGGGCAGATACGCAGTATTTT. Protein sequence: CASSLGADTQYF.

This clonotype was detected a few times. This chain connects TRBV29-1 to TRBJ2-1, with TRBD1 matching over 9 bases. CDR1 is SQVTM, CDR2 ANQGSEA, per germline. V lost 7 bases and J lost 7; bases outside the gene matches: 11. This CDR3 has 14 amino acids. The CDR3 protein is CSGLKQGAFNEQFF. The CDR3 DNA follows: TGCAGCGGATTAAAACAGGGGGCGTTTAATGAGCAGTTCTTC.

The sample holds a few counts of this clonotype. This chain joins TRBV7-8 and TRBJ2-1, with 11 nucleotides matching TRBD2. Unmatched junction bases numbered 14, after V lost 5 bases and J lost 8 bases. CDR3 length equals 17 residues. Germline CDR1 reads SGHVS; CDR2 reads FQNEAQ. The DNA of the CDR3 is TGTGCCAGCAGCAAACTAGCGGGAGCTGGGATTTACGATGAGCAGTTCTTC. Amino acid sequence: CASSKLAGAGIYDEQFF.

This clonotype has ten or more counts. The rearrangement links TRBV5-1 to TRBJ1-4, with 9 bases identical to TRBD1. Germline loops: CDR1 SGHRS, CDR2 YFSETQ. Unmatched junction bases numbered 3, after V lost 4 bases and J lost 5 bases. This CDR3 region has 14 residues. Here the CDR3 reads CASSMDRGNEKLFF. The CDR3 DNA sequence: TGCGCCAGCAGCATGGACAGGGGCAATGAAAAACTGTTTTTT.

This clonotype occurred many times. The CDR3 bases are TGTGCCAGCAGCCAAGGGATGGGGCTTCGGTACGATGAGCAGTTCTTC. Translating it yields CASSQGMGLRYDEQFF. The gene calls are TRBV3-1 and TRBJ2-1; D is perhaps TRBD1 (5 bases). CDR3 length equals 16 residues. Germline loops: CDR1 LGHDT, CDR2 YNNKEL (reference sequence). V lost 1 base to trimming and J lost 8 bases, with 18 bases between them.

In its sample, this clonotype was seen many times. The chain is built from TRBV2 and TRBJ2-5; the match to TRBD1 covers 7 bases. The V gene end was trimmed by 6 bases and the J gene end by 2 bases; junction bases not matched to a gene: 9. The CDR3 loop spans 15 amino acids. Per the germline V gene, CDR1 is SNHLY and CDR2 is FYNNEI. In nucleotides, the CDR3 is TGTGCCAGCAGACTCGGGACAGCCAATCAAGAGACCCAGTACTTC. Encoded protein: CASRLGTANQETQYF. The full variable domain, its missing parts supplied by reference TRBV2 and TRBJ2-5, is EPEVTQTPSHQVTQMGQEVILRCVPISNHLYFYWYRQILGQKVEFLVSFYNNEISEKSEIFDDQFSVERPDGSNFTLKIRSTKLEDSAMYFCASRLGTANQETQYFGPGTRLLVL.

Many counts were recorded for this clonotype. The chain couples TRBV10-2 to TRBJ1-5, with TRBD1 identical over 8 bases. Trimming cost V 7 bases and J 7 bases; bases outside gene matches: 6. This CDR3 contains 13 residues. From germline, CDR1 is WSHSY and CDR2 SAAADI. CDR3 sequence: CASTKTGEQPQHF. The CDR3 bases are TGCGCCAGCACCAAGACAGGGGAACAGCCCCAGCATTTT.

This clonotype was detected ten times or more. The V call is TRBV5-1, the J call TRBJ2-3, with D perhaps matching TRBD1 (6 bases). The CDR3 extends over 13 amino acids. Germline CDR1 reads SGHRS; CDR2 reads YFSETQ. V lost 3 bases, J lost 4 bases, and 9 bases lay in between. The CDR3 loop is CASSSQGPDTQYF. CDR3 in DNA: TGCGCCAGCAGCTCACAGGGCCCAGATACGCAGTATTTT.

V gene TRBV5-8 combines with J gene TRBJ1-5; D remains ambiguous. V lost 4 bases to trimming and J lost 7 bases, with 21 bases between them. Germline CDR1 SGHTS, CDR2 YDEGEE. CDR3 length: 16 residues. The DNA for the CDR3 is TGTGCCAGCAGCCCACAAAAGACTGGGAGTAACCAGCCCCAGCATTTT. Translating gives CASSPQKTGSNQPQHF.

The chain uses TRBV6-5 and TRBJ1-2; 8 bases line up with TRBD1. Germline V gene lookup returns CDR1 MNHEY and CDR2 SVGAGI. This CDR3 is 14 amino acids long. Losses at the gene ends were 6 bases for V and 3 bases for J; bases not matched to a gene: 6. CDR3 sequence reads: CASRSGQGYYGYTF. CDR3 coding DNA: TGTGCCAGCAGATCCGGACAGGGCTACTATGGCTACACCTTC.

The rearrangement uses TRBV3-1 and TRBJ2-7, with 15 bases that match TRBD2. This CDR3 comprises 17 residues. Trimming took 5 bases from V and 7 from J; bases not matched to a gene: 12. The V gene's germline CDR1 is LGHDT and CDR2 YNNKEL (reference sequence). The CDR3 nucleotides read TGTGCCAGCAGCGCAATACCGGGACTAGCGGGGGGTGGAGAGCAGTACTTC. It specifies CASSAIPGLAGGGEQYF.

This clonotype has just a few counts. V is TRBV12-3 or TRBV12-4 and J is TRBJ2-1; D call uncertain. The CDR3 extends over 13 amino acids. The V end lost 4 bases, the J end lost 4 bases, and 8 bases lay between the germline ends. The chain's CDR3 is CASSSSVYNEQFF. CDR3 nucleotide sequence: TGTGCCAGCAGTTCAAGCGTTTACAATGAGCAGTTCTTC.